The 29 T cell receptor beta chains presented below share a single source sample, sequenced in a study of blood T cells in healthy people across ages. A second PCR, run for roughly 7 to 12 cycles, used a sample-barcoded 5' primer plus a J-beta primer mix. TCRdb itself ran the 5' RACE reads through MiXCR, one entry per CDR3 protein. The data contain 1.5 million to 2 million distinct CDR3 sequences, roughly two fifths of them seen just once; the ten biggest clones take up roughly 23%. The sequenced material came from blood. These receptors all stem from a human donor in good health.

The V and J genes are TRBV7-9 and TRBJ1-4; 7 bases are shared with TRBD1. The V gene end was trimmed by 5 bases and the J gene end by 3 bases; junction bases not matched to a gene: 6. Germline V gives CDR1 SEHNR, CDR2 FQNEAQ (reference sequence). This CDR3 has 15 residues. This CDR3 reads CASSVDRSPNEKLFF. The CDR3 DNA reads TGTGCCAGCAGCGTGGACAGGAGCCCTAATGAAAAACTGTTTTTT. The whole variable domain, filled in from reference TRBV7-9 and TRBJ1-4, reads DTGVSQNPRHKITKRGQNVTFRCDPISEHNRLYWYRQTLGQGPEFLTYFQNEAQLEKSRLLSDRFSAERPKGSFSTLEIQRTEQGDSAMYLCASSVDRSPNEKLFFGSGTQLSVL.

This chain links TRBV7-9 with TRBJ2-1; 12 positions agree with TRBD2. This CDR3 has 15 residues. J gave up 9 bases and V 4 bases, and 7 bases lay outside the gene matches. The germline gives CDR1 SEHNR, CDR2 FQNEAQ (reference sequence). CDR3 in DNA: TGTGCCAGCAGCTCAACTAGCGGGGGGTGGGGTGAGCAGTTCTTC. It encodes CASSSTSGGWGEQFF. Supplemented by reference TRBV7-9 and TRBJ2-1, the full variable domain reads DTGVSQNPRHKITKRGQNVTFRCDPISEHNRLYWYRQTLGQGPEFLTYFQNEAQLEKSRLLSDRFSAERPKGSFSTLEIQRTEQGDSAMYLCASSSTSGGWGEQFFGPGTRLTVL.

The chain links TRBV5-5 to TRBJ2-5, with D possibly being TRBD2 (5 bases). The germline gives CDR1 SGHKS, CDR2 YYEKEE (reference sequence). Trimming cost V 4 bases and J 0 bases, with 13 bases left between them. This CDR3 has 15 residues. As DNA, the CDR3 is TGTGCCAGCAGCCCCGGTAGAGGGTACCAAGAGACCCAGTACTTC. This codes for CASSPGRGYQETQYF.

This clonotype was detected only once. The chain is built from TRBV28 and TRBJ2-5, with 8 positions matching TRBD2. V trimming: 5 bases; J trimming: 6 bases; junction bases outside the gene matches: 11. Per the germline V gene, CDR1 is MDHEN and CDR2 is SYDVKM. This CDR3 has 15 amino acids. The CDR3 DNA follows: TGTGCCAGCAGTCCCTCCGCAGCGGGGGTGAAGACCCAGTACTTC. Translated, it gives CASSPSAAGVKTQYF.

The chain combines TRBV6-6 with TRBJ2-3; D may match TRBD1 or TRBD2 (5 bases each). Germline-derived CDR1 and CDR2 are MNHNY and SVGAGI (reference sequence). The CDR3 sequence is 16 residues long. Trimming left V 5 bases short and J 2 bases short, with 17 bases between. CDR3 in DNA: TGTGCCAGCAGTCCCCACCGGGGCGGTGTCACAGATACGCAGTATTTT. Protein: CASSPHRGGVTDTQYF.

J is TRBJ1-5 and V is TRBV12-3 or TRBV12-4; TRBD1 agrees at 9 bases. The CDR3 length is 15 residues. Unmatched junction bases numbered 10, after V lost 6 bases and J lost 7 bases. CDR3 sequence reads: CASRIRDRDNQPQHF. CDR3 nucleotides: TGTGCCAGCAGGATCCGGGACAGGGACAACCAGCCCCAGCATTTT.

There are a few counts of this clonotype. This clone may be a read error of a much larger clone one base away. This chain links TRBV6-5 with TRBJ1-2, with D hard to call. In germline, CDR1 is MNHEY, CDR2 SVGAGI. This CDR3 contains 15 residues. The CDR3 loop reads CASSLNPVPNYSYTF. The CDR3 nucleotides read TGTGCCAGCAGTTTAAACCCCGTCCCAAACTATAGCTACACCTTC.

The rearrangement links TRBV5-4 to TRBJ2-4; TRBD2 agrees at 11 bases. The DNA end lines up better with TRBJ2-5; the J call may be wrong. The germline V gene encodes CDR1 SGHNT and CDR2 YYREEE (reference sequence). CDR3 size: 16 residues. CDR3 nucleotides: TGTGCCAGCAGCCCCATGACTAGCGGGGCTAGTGGGACCCAGTACTTC. Amino acids: CASSPMTSGASGTQYF.

This clonotype has just a few counts. J is TRBJ1-2 and V is TRBV29-1; D might be TRBD1 (5 bases). Trimming cost V 3 bases and J 0 bases, with 11 bases left between them. The CDR3 consists of 14 residues. The germline CDR1 and CDR2 sequences are SQVTM and ANQGSEA. In DNA, the CDR3 is TGCAGCGTTGAGGGGGACCGTTCTAACTATGGCTACACCTTC. Translated, it gives CSVEGDRSNYGYTF.

The chain recombines TRBV20-1 with TRBJ2-6; no definite D call. The CDR3 runs 13 residues. Trimming stripped 5 bases from V and 2 bases from J, with 7 bases between. In germline, CDR1 is DFQATT, CDR2 SNEGSKA (reference sequence). This CDR3 reads CSAHTTGANVLTF. CDR3 sequence (DNA): TGCAGTGCTCATACTACTGGGGCCAACGTCCTGACTTTC.

This clonotype was detected a few times. The rearrangement uses TRBV18 and TRBJ2-4, with D possibly matching TRBD2 (6 bases). TRBJ2-7 matches the DNA end more closely, so the J call is doubtful. The CDR3 is 15 residues long. Germline V gene sequence: CDR1 KGHSH, CDR2 LQKENI. The CDR3 is CASSPPGGDIYEQYF. In DNA form, the CDR3 reads TGTGCCAGCTCACCACCTGGAGGGGATATCTACGAGCAGTACTTC.

This sequence joins TRBV18 and TRBJ2-1; unclear D gene. The CDR3 is 16 residues long. Trimming stripped 2 bases from V and 2 bases from J, with 13 bases between. The germline CDR1 and CDR2 sequences are KGHSH and LQKENI. DNA for the CDR3: TGTGCCAGCTCACCATCGGGCGGAAGGGCCTACAATGAGCAGTTCTTC. Translated: CASSPSGGRAYNEQFF. Based on the CDR3 plus reference TRBV18 and TRBJ2-1, the full variable domain is NAGVMQNPRHLVRRRGQEARLRCSPMKGHSHVYWYRQLPEEGLKFMVYLQKENIIDESGMPKERFSAEFPKEGPSILRIQQVVRGDSAAYFCASSPSGGRAYNEQFFGPGTRLTVL.

On this clonotype itself: At one boundary the junction diverges from the germline segment, which might be a read error. The chain combines TRBV11-2 with TRBJ2-5; 7 bases are a match to TRBD1. The length of the CDR3 is 13 residues. Germline loops: CDR1 SGHAT, CDR2 FQNNGV. Written as DNA, the CDR3 is TGTACCAGCAGCCACAGGGGAGAAGAGACCCAGTACTTC. It specifies CTSSHRGEETQYF.

The chain employs TRBV20-1 and TRBJ1-1, with D perhaps matching TRBD1 (5 bases). Trimming pared 6 bases from V and 0 bases from J, leaving 11 bases between. Germline lookup yields CDR1 DFQATT and CDR2 SNEGSKA (reference sequence). This CDR3 has 13 amino acids. CDR3 sequence: CSALLGLNTEAFF. The CDR3 DNA follows: TGCAGTGCCCTTCTGGGGCTGAACACTGAAGCTTTCTTT.

V gene TRBV5-1 combines with J gene TRBJ1-1; a weak D match, TRBD1 (5 bases). CDR3 length: 14 amino acids. Germline assignment: CDR1 SGHRS and CDR2 YFSETQ. V was trimmed by 4 bases and J by 6 bases, leaving 16 bases between them. The CDR3 DNA reads TGCGCCAGCAGCATGGTCCAGGGATCTCCTGAAGCTTTCTTT. Translation gives CASSMVQGSPEAFF.

V and J are TRBV7-9 and TRBJ1-3, with no clear D. Germline loops: CDR1 SEHNR, CDR2 FQNEAQ (reference sequence). The CDR3 extends over 14 amino acids. The V gene lost 0 bases and the J gene lost 4 bases, with 7 bases spanning the gap. CDR3 sequence reads: CASSLAERGNTIYF. CDR3 in DNA: TGTGCCAGCAGCTTAGCGGAAAGGGGAAACACCATATATTTT.

In its sample, this clonotype was seen a few times. The chain carries TRBV11-3 and TRBJ1-2; TRBD1 matches 9 bases. V was clipped by 4 bases and J by 5 bases; unmatched bases: 8. CDR1 SGHNT and CDR2 YENEEA come from the germline V gene. CDR3 length equals 15 residues. This CDR3 reads CASSSKRDREYGYTF. The CDR3 DNA follows: TGTGCCAGCAGCTCAAAGCGGGACAGGGAGTATGGCTACACCTTC.

CDR3 loop: CASSQSQGADTEAFF. DNA of the CDR3: TGTGCCAGCAGCCAGTCCCAGGGGGCAGACACTGAAGCTTTCTTT. The chain employs TRBV4-2 and TRBJ1-1; 8 positions agree with TRBD1. The CDR3 extends over 15 amino acids. J lost 3 bases, V lost 3 bases, and 6 bases had no gene match. CDR1 and CDR2 (germline): LGHNA, YNFKEQ.

This clonotype has just a few counts. The chain has TRBV20-1 and TRBJ2-7, with TRBD1 matching over 8 bases. The CDR3 is 14 residues long. The germline V gene encodes CDR1 DFQATT and CDR2 SNEGSKA (reference sequence). Germline trimming cut 2 bases from V and 2 bases from J; bases unmatched to any gene: 5. The CDR3 loop is CSARRGQAPYEQYF. CDR3 sequence (DNA): TGCAGTGCTAGAAGGGGACAGGCTCCCTACGAGCAGTACTTC.

This clonotype was seen a handful of times. This chain links TRBV7-2 with TRBJ2-3; no definite D call. V dropped 0 bases and J dropped 0 bases, with 10 bases sitting between them. The CDR3 contains 16 residues. The germline V gene has CDR1 SGHTA and CDR2 FQGNSA. The CDR3 loop reads CASSLAYGTSTDTQYF. DNA of the CDR3: TGTGCCAGCAGCTTAGCGTACGGAACTAGCACAGATACGCAGTATTTT.

The chain recombines TRBV10-3 with TRBJ2-5; 8 positions match TRBD2. Germline trimming cut 10 bases from V and 7 bases from J; bases unmatched to any gene: 17. The CDR3 extends over 15 amino acids. Per the germline V gene, CDR1 is ENHRY and CDR2 is SYGVKD. The DNA of the CDR3 is TGTGCCACCGCGGGAGGAGGACAGCCCGGAGGGACCCAGTACTTC. Translated, it gives CATAGGGQPGGTQYF.

V is TRBV7-3 and J is TRBJ2-2; tentatively, D is TRBD1 (6 bases). The ends were cut back, 0 bases at V and 4 bases at J, with 18 bases in the middle. The V gene's germline CDR1 is SGHTA and CDR2 FQGTGA. The CDR3 is 18 amino acids. DNA for the CDR3: TGTGCCAGCAGCTTAACCCCGGGCAGGGGCGGATTCACCGGGGAGCTGTTTTTT. Encoded protein: CASSLTPGRGGFTGELFF.

The chain links TRBV29-1 to TRBJ1-2; a weak D match, TRBD1 (5 bases). V shed 7 bases and J shed 0 bases, with 12 bases lying between them. The CDR3 totals 13 residues. Germline loops: CDR1 SQVTM, CDR2 ANQGSEA. CDR3 DNA: TGCAGCGGGGGAGAGGGGACTAACTATGGCTACACCTTC. Translated: CSGGEGTNYGYTF. The whole variable domain, remainder taken from reference TRBV29-1 and TRBJ1-2, is SAVISQKPSRDICQRGTSLTIQCQVDSQVTMMFWYRQQPGQSLTLIATANQGSEATYESGFVIDKFPISRPNLTFSTLTVSNMSPEDSSIYLCSGGEGTNYGYTFGSGTRLTVV.

Note on this clonotype: One end of the junction is discordant with germline, which a read error may explain. This chain links TRBV28 with TRBJ2-6; a possible D gene is TRBD2 (7 bases). The CDR3 extends over 14 amino acids. Germline V gene sequence: CDR1 MDHEN, CDR2 SYDVKM. CDR3 protein: CASSERGGAHVLTF. CDR3 sequence (DNA): TGTGCCAGCAGTGAGAGGGGGGGGGCCCACGTCCTGACTTTC. Variable domain in full (rest from reference TRBV28 and TRBJ2-6): DVKVTQSSRYLVKRTGEKVFLECVQDMDHENMFWYRQDPGLGLRLIYFSYDVKMKEKGDIPEGYSVSREKKERFSLILESASTNQTSMYLCASSERGGAHVLTFGAGSRLTVL.

This chain connects TRBV4-3 to TRBJ2-7; no firm D call. V lost 0 bases and J lost 0, with 12 bases in between. Germline V gene lookup returns CDR1 LGHNA and CDR2 YSLEER. The CDR3 covers 16 residues. The CDR3 nucleotides read TGCGCCAGCAGCCAAGATCTTCTTGCGCCCTCCTACGAGCAGTACTTC. Translated, it gives CASSQDLLAPSYEQYF.

This rearrangement joins TRBV10-3 to TRBJ2-3, with TRBD2 identical over 11 bases. V was pared by 0 bases and J by 12 bases, with 14 bases of the junction left unmatched. In germline, CDR1 is ENHRY, CDR2 SYGVKD. The length of the CDR3 is 17 residues. The CDR3 loop reads CAISESRTSGSLNRQYF. CDR3 coding DNA: TGTGCCATCAGTGAGTCACGGACTAGCGGGTCCCTGAACCGACAGTATTTT.

Regarding this clonotype: A read error may produce the germline difference seen at one junction end. The rearrangement uses TRBV12-3 or TRBV12-4 and TRBJ2-1; D may correspond to TRBD1 or TRBD2 (5 bases each). The CDR3 is made up of 15 amino acids. The DNA for the CDR3 is TGTGCCAGCAGTTTGGGGGATAGGACCTACAATGAGCGGTTCTTC. Its protein product is CASSLGDRTYNERFF.

This rearrangement joins TRBV10-3 to TRBJ2-3; the match to TRBD2 covers 11 bases. Germline CDR1 reads ENHRY; CDR2 reads SYGVKD. The CDR3 is 17 residues long. V lost 2 bases to trimming and J lost 4 bases; unmatched junction nucleotides: 8. The CDR3 DNA follows: TGTGCCATCAGTGAGCCATCGACTAGCGGGGTGCCAGATACGCAGTATTTT. Translation gives CAISEPSTSGVPDTQYF.

The DNA for the CDR3 is TGTGCCAGCAGCCGACATCTCGACGTTACAGTCGATGAGCAGTACTTC. Its translation is CASSRHLDVTVDEQYF. The rearrangement joins TRBV12-3 or TRBV12-4 to TRBJ2-5, with unresolved D. The CDR3 loop spans 16 amino acids. V dropped 6 bases and J dropped 11 bases, with 28 bases sitting between them.